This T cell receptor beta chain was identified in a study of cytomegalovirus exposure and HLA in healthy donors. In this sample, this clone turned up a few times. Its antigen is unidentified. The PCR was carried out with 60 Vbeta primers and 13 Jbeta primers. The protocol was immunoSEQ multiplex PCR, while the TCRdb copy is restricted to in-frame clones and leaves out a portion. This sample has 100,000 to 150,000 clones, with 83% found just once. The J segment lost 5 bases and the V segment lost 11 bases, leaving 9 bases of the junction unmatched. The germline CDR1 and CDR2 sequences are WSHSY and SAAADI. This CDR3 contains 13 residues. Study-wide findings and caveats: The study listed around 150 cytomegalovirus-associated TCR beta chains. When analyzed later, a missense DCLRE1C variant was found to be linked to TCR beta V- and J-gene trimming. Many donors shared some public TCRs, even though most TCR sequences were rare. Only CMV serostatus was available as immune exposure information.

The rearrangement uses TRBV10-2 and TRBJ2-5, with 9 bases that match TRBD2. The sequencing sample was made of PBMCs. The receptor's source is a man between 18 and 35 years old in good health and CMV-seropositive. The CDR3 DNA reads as TGCGCCTCCCGGGCGGGGGGGCTCGAGACCCAGTACTTC. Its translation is CASRAGGLETQYF.